This TCR beta chain was documented in a study of blood T cell repertoires in COVID-19. Across the study: The study drew acute and convalescent COVID-19 samples from the United States, Italy and Spain.

V was shortened by 6 bases and J by 0 bases, with 21 bases between the two germline ends. The length of the CDR3 is 18 residues. Germline V gene sequence: CDR1 KGHSH, CDR2 LQKENI. This clone came up once. In the original processing: Scientists estimated how many nucleated cells there were by amplifying reference gene primers. Method: immunoSEQ multiplex PCR; TCRdb's copy keeps in-frame clones and lacks some. D and trimming were read from the DNA, whereas the V and J calls and clone size are those reported in that table. The table has roughly 190,000 clones, nearly 90% seen once. This clonotype was sampled from a man in his 60s with active or convalescent COVID-19. The chain employs TRBV18 and TRBJ1-5; D may be TRBD1 (5 bases). The sequencing input was peripheral blood. The CDR3 sequence is CASSQREGLSYSNQPQHF. The CDR3 DNA follows: TGTGCCAGCTCCCAGAGGGAGGGGTTATCGTATAGCAATCAGCCCCAGCATTTT.